The sequence of this T cell receptor beta chain was determined in a study of shared clonotypes between healthy human individuals. Samples underwent the assay at deep level. Assay: immunoSEQ multiplex PCR; the TCRdb copy retains only in-frame clones and omits some. This table has over a million clones, roughly 96% appearing once. Donors were healthy HIV-negative adults without recent acute infections or vaccinations. In its sample, this clone was seen once. V lost 0 bases, J lost 6 bases, and 17 bases lay in between. Per the germline V gene, CDR1 is GTSNPN and CDR2 is SVGIG (reference sequence). The CDR3 loop spans 15 amino acids.

The source of this sequence is a man younger than 45 in good health. The sample taken for sequencing was naive CD4+ T cells sorted from blood. Specified subset: CD45RA+ positively selected. The rearrangement joins TRBV30 to TRBJ1-1; no definite D call. In DNA form, the CDR3 reads TGTGCCTGGAGTGTAAGACTGGGAATTACTCCTGAAGCTTTCTTT. The encoded protein is CAWSVRLGITPEAFF.